A selection of T cell receptor beta chains follows, all from one sample in a study of blood T cells in healthy people across ages. MiXCR, applied by TCRdb to the 5' RACE reads, yields one record per CDR3 protein. Of 1.4 million or so distinct CDR3 sequences listed, around 40% are singletons. Sequenced: blood. All receptors derive from a woman younger than 30 in good health. Both conserved end residues are part of each CDR3. A D gene is named only where the DNA matches it firmly. Clone size is given for some rows only: seen once, a few or many times, or a class if the clone is expanded.

D: NA; size: NA; J: TRBJ2-5; V: TRBV29-1; DNA: TGCAGCGTTGTGGTCGTGAGAGAGACCCAGTACTTC; CDR3: CSVVVVRETQYF
D: NA; size: NA; J: TRBJ2-5; V: TRBV29-1; DNA: TGCAGCGTTGAACAGTTTTTAGAGACCCAGTACTTC; CDR3: CSVEQFLETQYF
D: NA; size: few; J: TRBJ1-2; V: TRBV7-2; DNA: TGTGCCAGCAGCTCCCCACAATACTATGGCTACACCTTC; CDR3: CASSSPQYYGYTF
D: TRBD1; size: NA; J: TRBJ1-1; V: TRBV27; DNA: TGTGCCAGCAGTCAGGGACAGGGGAGATGGAACACTGAAGCTTTCTTT; CDR3: CASSQGQGRWNTEAFF
D: NA; size: few; J: TRBJ1-1; V: TRBV5-5; DNA: TGTGCCAGCAGCCCGCAGCACATGAACACTGAAGCTTTCTTT; CDR3: CASSPQHMNTEAFF
D: TRBD2; size: NA; J: TRBJ2-3; V: TRBV28; DNA: TGTGCCAGCAGTTTCTACGGGACTAGCGGGACACTGGGGACAGATACGCAGTATTTT; CDR3: CASSFYGTSGTLGTDTQYF
D: NA; size: NA; J: TRBJ2-1; V: TRBV20-1; DNA: TGCAGTGCTAGGCCTGTGGTTACCTACAATGAGCAGTTCTTC; CDR3: CSARPVVTYNEQFF
D: TRBD1; size: NA; J: TRBJ2-7; V: TRBV20-1; DNA: TGCAGTGCTAGACCAGGACAGGAATCCTACGAGCAGTACTTC; CDR3: CSARPGQESYEQYF
D: TRBD2; size: NA; J: TRBJ2-3; V: TRBV5-6; DNA: TGTGCCAGCAGCTTTGCGGCGGGAGGATCAGATACGCAGTATTTT; CDR3: CASSFAAGGSDTQYF
D: TRBD1; size: NA; J: TRBJ2-5; V: TRBV3-1; DNA: TGTGCCAGCAGGTCCGGACAGGGATTGGAGACCCAGTACTTC; CDR3: CASRSGQGLETQYF
D: NA; size: few; J: TRBJ1-6; V: TRBV4-1; DNA: TGCGCCTCTCGGACGGGGCCCAAGTCGGGTTCACCCCTCCACTTT; CDR3: CASRTGPKSGSPLHF